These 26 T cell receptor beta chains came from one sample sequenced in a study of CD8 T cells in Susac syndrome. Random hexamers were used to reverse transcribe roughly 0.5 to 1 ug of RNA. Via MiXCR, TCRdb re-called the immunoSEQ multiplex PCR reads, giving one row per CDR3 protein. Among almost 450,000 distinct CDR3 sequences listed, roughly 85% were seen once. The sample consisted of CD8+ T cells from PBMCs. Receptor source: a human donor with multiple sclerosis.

CDR3 sequence (DNA): TGTGCCAGCAGCTTAAACAGAAGGAGCTCCTACGAGCAGTACTTC. It codes for CASSLNRRSSYEQYF. The chain couples TRBV7-2 to TRBJ2-7, with D hard to call. CDR3 length equals 15 residues. Germline V gives CDR1 SGHTA, CDR2 FQGNSA. Trimming shortened V by 2 bases and J by 0 bases, and 11 bases separated the two germline ends.

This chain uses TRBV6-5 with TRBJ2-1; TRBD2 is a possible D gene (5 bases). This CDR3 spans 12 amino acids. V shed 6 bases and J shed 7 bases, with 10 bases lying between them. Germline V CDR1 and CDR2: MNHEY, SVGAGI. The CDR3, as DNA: TGTGCCAGCAGACCGGGGTGGAATGAGCAGTTCTTC. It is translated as CASRPGWNEQFF.

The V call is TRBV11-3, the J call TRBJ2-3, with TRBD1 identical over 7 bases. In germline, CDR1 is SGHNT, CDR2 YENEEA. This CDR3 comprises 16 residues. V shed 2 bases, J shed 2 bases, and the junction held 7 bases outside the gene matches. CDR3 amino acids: CASSLRDSWNTDTQYF. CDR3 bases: TGTGCCAGCAGCTTACGGGACAGCTGGAACACAGATACGCAGTATTTT. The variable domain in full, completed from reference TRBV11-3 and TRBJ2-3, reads EAGVVQSPRYKIIEKKQPVAFWCNPISGHNTLYWYLQNLGQGPELLIRYENEEAVDDSQLPKDRFSAERLKGVDSTLKIQPAELGDSAVYLCASSLRDSWNTDTQYFGPGTRLTVL.

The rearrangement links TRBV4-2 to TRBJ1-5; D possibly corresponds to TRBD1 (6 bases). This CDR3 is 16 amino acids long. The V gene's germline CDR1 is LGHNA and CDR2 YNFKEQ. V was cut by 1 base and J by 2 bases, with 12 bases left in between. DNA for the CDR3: TGTGCCAGCAGCCAAGGTCAGGGGTCGGGCAATCAGCCCCAGCATTTT. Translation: CASSQGQGSGNQPQHF.

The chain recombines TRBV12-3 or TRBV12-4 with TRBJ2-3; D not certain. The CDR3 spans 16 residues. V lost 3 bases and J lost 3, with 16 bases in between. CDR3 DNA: TGTGCCAGCAGTTTTCAATCGGGCACCTCAACAGATACGCAGTATTTT. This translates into CASSFQSGTSTDTQYF.

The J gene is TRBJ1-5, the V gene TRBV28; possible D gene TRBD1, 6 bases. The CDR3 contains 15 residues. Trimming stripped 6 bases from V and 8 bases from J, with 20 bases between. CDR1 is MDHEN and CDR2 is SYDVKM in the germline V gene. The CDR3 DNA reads TGTGCCAGCAGCTGGTTCCAGGGGCTAGGGGAGCCCCAGCATTTT. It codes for CASSWFQGLGEPQHF.

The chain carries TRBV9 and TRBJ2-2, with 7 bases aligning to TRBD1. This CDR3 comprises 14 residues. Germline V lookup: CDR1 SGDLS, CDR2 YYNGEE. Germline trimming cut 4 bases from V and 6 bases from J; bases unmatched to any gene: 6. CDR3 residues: CASSSRQGPGELFF. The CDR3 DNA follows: TGTGCCAGCAGCTCCCGACAGGGACCCGGGGAGCTGTTTTTT.

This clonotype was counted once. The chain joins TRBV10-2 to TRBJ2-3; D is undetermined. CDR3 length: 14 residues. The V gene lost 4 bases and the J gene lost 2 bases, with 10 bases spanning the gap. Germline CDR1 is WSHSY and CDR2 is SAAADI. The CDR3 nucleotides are TGCGCCAGCAGTGGTCCGGGCGTCACAGATACGCAGTATTTT. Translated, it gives CASSGPGVTDTQYF.

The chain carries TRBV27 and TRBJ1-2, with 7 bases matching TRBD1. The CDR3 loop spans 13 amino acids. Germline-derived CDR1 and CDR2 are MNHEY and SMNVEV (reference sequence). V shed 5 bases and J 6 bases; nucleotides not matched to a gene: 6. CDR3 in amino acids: CASSGDRDHGYTF. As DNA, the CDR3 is TGTGCCAGCAGTGGCGACAGGGATCATGGCTACACCTTC.

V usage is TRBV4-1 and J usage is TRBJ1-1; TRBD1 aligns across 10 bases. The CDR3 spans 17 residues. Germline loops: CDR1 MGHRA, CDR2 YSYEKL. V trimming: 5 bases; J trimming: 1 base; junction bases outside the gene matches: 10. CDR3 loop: CASSWTGGAKPNTEAFF. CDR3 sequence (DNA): TGCGCCAGCAGCTGGACAGGGGGAGCCAAGCCGAACACTGAAGCTTTCTTT.

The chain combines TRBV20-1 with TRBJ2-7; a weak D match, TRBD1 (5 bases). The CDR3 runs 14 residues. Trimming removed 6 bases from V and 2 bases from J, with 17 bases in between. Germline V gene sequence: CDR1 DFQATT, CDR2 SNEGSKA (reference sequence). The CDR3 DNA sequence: TGCAGTGCCGCATCCGACAGAACTCCCTACGAGCAGTACTTC. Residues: CSAASDRTPYEQYF.

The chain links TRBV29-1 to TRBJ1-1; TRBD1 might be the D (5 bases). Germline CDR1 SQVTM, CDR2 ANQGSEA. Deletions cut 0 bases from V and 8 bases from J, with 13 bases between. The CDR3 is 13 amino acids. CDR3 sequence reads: CSVEDMGRGEAFF. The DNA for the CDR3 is TGCAGCGTTGAAGACATGGGGCGCGGAGAAGCTTTCTTT.

CDR3 region: CASSPGDSTYEQYF. In DNA, the CDR3 is TGCGCCAGCAGCCCCGGGGACAGCACCTACGAGCAGTACTTC. V is TRBV5-1 and J is TRBJ2-7; 7 bases are a match to TRBD1. Germline V gene lookup returns CDR1 SGHRS and CDR2 YFSETQ. The V gene end was trimmed by 4 bases and the J gene end by 2 bases; junction bases not matched to a gene: 6. The CDR3 has 14 residues.

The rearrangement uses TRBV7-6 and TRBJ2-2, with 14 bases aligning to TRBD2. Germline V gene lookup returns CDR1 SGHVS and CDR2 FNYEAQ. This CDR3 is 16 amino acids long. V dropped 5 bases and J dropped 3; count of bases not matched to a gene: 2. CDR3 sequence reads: CASSGTSGGDTGELFF. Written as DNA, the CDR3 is TGTGCCAGCAGCGGGACTAGCGGGGGAGACACCGGGGAGCTGTTTTTT. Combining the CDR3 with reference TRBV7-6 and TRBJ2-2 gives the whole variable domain GAGVSQSPRYKVTKRGQDVALRCDPISGHVSLYWYRQALGQGPEFLTYFNYEAQQDKSGLPNDRFSAERPEGSISTLTIQRTEQRDSAMYRCASSGTSGGDTGELFFGEGSRLTVL.

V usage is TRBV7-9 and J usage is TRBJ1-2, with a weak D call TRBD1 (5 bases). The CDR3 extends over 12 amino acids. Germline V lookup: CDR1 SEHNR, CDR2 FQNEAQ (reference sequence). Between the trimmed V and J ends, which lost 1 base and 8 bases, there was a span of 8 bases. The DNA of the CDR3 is TGTGCCAGCAGCTTAGAAGGGACCGGCTACACCTTC. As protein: CASSLEGTGYTF.

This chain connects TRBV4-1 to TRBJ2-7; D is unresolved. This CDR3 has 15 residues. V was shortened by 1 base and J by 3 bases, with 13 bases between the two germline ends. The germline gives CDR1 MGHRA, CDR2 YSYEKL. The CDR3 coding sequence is TGCGCCAGCAGCCAAGCCGTCGAAACGCTCTACGAGCAGTACTTC. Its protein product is CASSQAVETLYEQYF.

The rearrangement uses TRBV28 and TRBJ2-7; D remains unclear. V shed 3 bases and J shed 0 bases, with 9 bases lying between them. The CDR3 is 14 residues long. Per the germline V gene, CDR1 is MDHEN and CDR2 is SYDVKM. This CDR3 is CASSFNPSSYEQYF. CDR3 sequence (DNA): TGTGCCAGCAGTTTTAATCCCAGCTCCTACGAGCAGTACTTC.

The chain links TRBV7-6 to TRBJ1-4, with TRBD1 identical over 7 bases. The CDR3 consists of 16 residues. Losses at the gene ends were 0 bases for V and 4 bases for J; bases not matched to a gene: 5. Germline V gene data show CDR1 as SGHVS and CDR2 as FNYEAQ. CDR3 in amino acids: CASSLAYRGRNEKLFF. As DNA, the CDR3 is TGTGCCAGCAGCTTAGCCTACAGGGGACGTAATGAAAAACTGTTTTTT.

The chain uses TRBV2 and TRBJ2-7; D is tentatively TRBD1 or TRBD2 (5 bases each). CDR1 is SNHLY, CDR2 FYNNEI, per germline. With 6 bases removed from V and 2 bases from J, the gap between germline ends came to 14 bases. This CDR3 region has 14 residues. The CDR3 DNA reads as TGTGCCAGCAGGTCGGGGACGGGCGCCTACGAGCAGTACTTC. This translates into CASRSGTGAYEQYF.

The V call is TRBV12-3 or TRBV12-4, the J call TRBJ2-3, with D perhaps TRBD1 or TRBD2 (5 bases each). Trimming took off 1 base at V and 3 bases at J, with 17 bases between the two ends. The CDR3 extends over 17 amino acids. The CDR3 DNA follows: TGTGCCAGCAGTTTAGGTTTAGGGGACGGTGTTACAGATACGCAGTATTTT. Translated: CASSLGLGDGVTDTQYF.

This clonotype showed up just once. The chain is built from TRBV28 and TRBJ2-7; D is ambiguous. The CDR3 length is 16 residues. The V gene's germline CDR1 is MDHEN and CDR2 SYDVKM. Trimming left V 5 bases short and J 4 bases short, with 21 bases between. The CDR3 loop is CASSLRTSLSDYEQYF. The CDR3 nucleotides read TGTGCCAGCAGTCTTAGGACCTCCCTTTCGGATTACGAGCAGTACTTC.

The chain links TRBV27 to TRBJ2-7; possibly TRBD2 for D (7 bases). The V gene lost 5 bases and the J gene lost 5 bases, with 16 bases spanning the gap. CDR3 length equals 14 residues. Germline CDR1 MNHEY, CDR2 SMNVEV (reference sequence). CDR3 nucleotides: TGTGCCAGCAGTACCTCGGAGGGGGGGAACGAGCAGTACTTC. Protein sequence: CASSTSEGGNEQYF.

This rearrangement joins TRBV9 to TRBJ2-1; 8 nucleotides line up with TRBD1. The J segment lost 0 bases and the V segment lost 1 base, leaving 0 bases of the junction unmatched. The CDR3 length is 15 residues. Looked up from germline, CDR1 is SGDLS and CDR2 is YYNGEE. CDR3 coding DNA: TGTGCCAGCAGCGTACAGGGGGCCTCCTACAATGAGCAGTTCTTC. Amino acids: CASSVQGASYNEQFF.

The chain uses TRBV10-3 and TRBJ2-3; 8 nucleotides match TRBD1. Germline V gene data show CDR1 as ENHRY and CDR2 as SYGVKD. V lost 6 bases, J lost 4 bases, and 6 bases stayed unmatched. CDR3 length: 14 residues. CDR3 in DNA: TGTGCCATCAGGGAGGAGGACAGGGCAGATACGCAGTATTTT. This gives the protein CAIREEDRADTQYF.

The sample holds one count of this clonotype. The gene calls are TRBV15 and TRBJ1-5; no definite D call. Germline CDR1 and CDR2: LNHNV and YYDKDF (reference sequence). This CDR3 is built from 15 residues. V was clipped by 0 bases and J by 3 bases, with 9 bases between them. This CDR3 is CATSRDPQLNQPQHF. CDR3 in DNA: TGTGCCACCAGCAGAGACCCCCAGCTCAATCAGCCCCAGCATTTT.

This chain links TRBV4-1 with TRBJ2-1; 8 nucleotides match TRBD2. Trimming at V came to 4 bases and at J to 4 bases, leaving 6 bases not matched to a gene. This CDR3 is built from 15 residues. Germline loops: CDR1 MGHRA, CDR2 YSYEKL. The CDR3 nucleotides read TGCGCCAGCAGCCGCGGGGGGTACCTGTACAATGAGCAGTTCTTC. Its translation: CASSRGGYLYNEQFF.